This T cell receptor beta chain stems from a study of CD8+ T cells in alopecia areata. Study context: Treated patients were given 5 to 10 mg oral tofacitinib twice daily. Study-wide findings and caveats: It was lesional scalp, especially alopecia totalis/universalis, that showed higher clonality than normal scalp. Resident alphabeta T-cell populations of normal skin are likewise subject to sequencing in scalp samples.

CDR3 length: 14 amino acids. Germline V gene sequence: CDR1 MNHEY, CDR2 SVGAGI. The V end was cut by 0 bases, the J end by 4 bases, with 9 bases between. In regard to this clone: The antigen remains undetermined.

Following RNA extraction, reverse transcription yielded cDNA that acted as the sequencing template. Here immunoSEQ multiplex PCR was the method, and the copy in TCRdb shows in-frame clones only, minus some. The table shows 150,000 or so clones, with approximately 48% occurring only once. The chain couples TRBV6-5 to TRBJ1-2; the D is unclear. The source of this sequence is a human donor with alopecia areata. The specimen comprised CD8+ T cells sorted from blood, sampled at week 0. The CDR3 reads CASSYSEEGYGYTF. The CDR3 DNA is TGTGCCAGCAGTTACTCGGAGGAGGGCTATGGCTACACCTTC.